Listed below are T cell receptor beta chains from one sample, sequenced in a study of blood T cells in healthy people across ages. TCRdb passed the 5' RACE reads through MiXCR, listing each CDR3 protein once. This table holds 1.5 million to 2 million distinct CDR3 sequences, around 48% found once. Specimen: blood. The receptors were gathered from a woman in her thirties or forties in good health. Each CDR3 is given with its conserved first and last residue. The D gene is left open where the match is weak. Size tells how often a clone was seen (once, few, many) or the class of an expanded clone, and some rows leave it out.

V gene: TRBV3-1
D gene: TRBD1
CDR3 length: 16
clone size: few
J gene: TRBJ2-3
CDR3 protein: CASSPGQGAFTDTQYF
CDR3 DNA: TGTGCCAGCAGCCCCGGACAGGGGGCATTTACAGATACGCAGTATTTT

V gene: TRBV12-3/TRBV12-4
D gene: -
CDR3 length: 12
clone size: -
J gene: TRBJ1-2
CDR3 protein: CASGSAPLGYTF
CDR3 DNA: TGTGCCAGCGGGTCAGCGCCTTTAGGCTACACCTTC

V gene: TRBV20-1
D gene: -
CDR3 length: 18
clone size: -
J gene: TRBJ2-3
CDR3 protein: CSARKPVGTPGHTDTQYF
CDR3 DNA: TGCAGTGCTAGAAAACCTGTAGGGACTCCGGGACACACAGATACGCAGTATTTT

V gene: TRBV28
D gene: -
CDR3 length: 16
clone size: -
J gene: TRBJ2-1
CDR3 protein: CASSLSSRQTDNEQFF
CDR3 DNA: TGTGCCAGCAGTTTAAGTTCCCGACAGACAGACAATGAGCAGTTCTTC

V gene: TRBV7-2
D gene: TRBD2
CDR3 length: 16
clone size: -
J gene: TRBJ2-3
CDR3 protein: CASSLVGRGGTDTQYF
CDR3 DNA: TGTGCCAGCAGCTTAGTTGGGCGGGGGGGCACAGATACGCAGTATTTT

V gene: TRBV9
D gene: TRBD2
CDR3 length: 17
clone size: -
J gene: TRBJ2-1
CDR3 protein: CASSSGGQRWSYNEQFF
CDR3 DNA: TGTGCCAGCTCGAGCGGGGGGCAGAGGTGGTCCTACAATGAGCAGTTCTTC

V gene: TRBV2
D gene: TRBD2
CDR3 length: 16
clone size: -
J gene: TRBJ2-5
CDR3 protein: CASSKRLAGDQETQYF
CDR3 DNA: TGTGCCAGCAGTAAAAGACTAGCGGGGGACCAAGAGACCCAGTACTTC

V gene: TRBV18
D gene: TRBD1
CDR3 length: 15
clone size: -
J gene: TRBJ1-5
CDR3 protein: CASSPGQGVIQPQHF
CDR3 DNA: TGTGCCAGCTCACCGGGACAGGGGGTGATCCAGCCCCAGCATTTT

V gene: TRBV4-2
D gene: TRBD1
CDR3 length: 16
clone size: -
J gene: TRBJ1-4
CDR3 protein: CASSHRQGASNEKLFF
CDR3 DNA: TGTGCCAGCAGCCACAGACAGGGAGCATCTAATGAAAAACTGTTTTTT

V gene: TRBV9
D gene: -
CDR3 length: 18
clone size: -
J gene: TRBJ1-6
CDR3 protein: CASSVAGGVSLENSPLHF
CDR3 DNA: TGTGCCAGCAGCGTAGCTGGCGGGGTTTCGTTGGAAAATTCACCCCTCCACTTT

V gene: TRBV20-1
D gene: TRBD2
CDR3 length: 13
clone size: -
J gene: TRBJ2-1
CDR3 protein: CSAISGSVYEQFF
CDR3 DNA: TGCAGTGCAATCAGCGGGAGTGTATATGAGCAGTTCTTC

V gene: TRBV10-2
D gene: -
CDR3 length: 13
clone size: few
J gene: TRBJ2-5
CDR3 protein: CASKGGLDWTQYF
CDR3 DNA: TGCGCCAGCAAAGGGGGTTTAGATTGGACCCAGTACTTC

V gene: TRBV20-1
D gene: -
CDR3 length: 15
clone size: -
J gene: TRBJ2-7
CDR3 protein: CSARLSVVGSYEQYF
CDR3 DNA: TGCAGTGCTAGACTGTCTGTAGTGGGCTCCTACGAGCAGTACTTC

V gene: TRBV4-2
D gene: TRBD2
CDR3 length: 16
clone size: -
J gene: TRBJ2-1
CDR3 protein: CASSQGKGGGGNEQFF
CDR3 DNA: TGTGCCAGCAGCCAAGGAAAAGGCGGGGGGGGCAATGAGCAGTTCTTC

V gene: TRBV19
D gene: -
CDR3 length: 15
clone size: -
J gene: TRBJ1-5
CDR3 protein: CASSRSRVNEQPQHF
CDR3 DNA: TGTGCCAGTAGTCGTTCCAGGGTAAACGAGCAGCCCCAGCATTTT

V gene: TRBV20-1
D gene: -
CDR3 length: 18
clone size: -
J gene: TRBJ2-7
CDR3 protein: CSARDYDSWTPSSYEQYF
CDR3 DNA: TGCAGTGCTAGAGATTATGATAGTTGGACGCCGAGCTCCTACGAGCAGTACTTC

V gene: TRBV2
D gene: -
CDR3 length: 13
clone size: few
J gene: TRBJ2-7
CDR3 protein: CASSGQVSYEQYF
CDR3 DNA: TGTGCCAGCAGTGGGCAGGTATCCTACGAGCAGTACTTC

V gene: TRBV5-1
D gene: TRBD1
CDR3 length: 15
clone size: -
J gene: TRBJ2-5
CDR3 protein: CASSLAGQGRGGQYF
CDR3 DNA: TGCGCCAGCAGCTTGGCCGGACAGGGGAGGGGTGGGCAGTACTTC

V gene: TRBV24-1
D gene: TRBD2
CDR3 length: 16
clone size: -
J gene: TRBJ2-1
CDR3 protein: CATSDLSGGAYNEQFF
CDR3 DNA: TGTGCCACCAGTGATTTGAGCGGGGGGGCCTACAATGAGCAGTTCTTC

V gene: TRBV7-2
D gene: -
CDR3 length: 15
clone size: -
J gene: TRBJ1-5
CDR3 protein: CASSERQYSNQPQHF
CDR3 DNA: TGTGCCAGCAGCGAGAGACAGTATAGCAATCAGCCCCAGCATTTT

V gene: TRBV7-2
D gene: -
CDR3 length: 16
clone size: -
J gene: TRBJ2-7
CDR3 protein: CASSFKQDSISYEQYF
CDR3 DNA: TGTGCCAGCAGCTTCAAACAGGACTCAATTTCCTACGAGCAGTACTTC

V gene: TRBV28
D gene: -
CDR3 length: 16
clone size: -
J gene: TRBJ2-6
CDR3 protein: CASSLIQGLGANVLTF
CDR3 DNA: TGTGCCAGCAGTCTCATCCAGGGTTTGGGGGCCAACGTCCTGACTTTC

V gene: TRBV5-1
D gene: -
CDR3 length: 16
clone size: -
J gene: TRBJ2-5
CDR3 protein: CASSARSGRDWETQYF
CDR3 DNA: TGCGCCAGCAGCGCTCGCTCCGGACGGGACTGGGAGACCCAGTACTTC

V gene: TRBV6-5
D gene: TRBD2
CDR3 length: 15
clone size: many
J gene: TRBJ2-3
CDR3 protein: CASRRLAGGTDTQYF
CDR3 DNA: TGTGCCAGCAGGAGACTAGCGGGGGGCACAGATACGCAGTATTTT

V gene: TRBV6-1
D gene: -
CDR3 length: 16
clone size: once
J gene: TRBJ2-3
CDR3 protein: CASTHRDIPSTDTQYF
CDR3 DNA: TGTGCCAGCACTCACCGGGACATCCCTAGCACAGATACGCAGTATTTT

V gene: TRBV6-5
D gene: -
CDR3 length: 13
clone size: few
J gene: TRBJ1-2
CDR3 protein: CASTEGRNYGYTF
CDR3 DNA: TGTGCCAGCACCGAAGGCAGGAACTATGGCTACACCTTC

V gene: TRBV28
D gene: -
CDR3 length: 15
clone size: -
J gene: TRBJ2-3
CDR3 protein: CASSLVHRRTDTQYF
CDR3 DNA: TGTGCCAGCAGTTTGGTTCATCGGCGCACAGATACGCAGTATTTT

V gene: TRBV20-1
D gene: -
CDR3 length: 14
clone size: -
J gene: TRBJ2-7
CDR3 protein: CSARVGQGTYEQYF
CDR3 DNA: TGCAGTGCTCGTGTGGGGCAGGGAACCTACGAGCAGTACTTC

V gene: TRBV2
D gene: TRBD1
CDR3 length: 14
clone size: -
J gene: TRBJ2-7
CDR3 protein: CASSLQGIFDEQYF
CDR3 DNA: TGTGCCAGCAGCCTACAGGGGATTTTCGACGAGCAGTACTTC

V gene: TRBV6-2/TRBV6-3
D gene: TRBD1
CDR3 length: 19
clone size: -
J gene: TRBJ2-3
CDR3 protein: CASSYTGTGGIVDADTQYF
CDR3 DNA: TGTGCCAGCAGTTACACCGGGACAGGGGGTATTGTCGATGCAGATACGCAGTATTTT

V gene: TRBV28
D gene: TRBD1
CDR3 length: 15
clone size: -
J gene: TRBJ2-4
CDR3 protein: CASRDTGTGSGEQYF
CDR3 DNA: TGTGCCAGCAGAGATACCGGGACAGGGTCAGGAGAGCAGTACTTC

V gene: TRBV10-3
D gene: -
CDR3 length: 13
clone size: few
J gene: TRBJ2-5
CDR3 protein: CAIRKDSGETQYF
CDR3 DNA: TGTGCCATCAGAAAGGACAGTGGAGAGACCCAGTACTTC

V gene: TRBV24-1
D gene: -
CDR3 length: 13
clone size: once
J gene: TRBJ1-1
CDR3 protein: CATSDPPGGEAFF
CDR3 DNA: TGTGCCACCAGTGATCCGCCAGGAGGGGAGGCTTTCTTT

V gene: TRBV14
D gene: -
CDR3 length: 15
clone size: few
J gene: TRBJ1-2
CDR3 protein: CASSKVFGSVNGYTF
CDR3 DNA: TGTGCCAGCAGCAAAGTTTTCGGGAGCGTCAATGGCTACACCTTC

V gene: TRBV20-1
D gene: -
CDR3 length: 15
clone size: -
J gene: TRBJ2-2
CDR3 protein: CSARDTRANTGELFF
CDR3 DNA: TGCAGTGCTCGGGACACTCGCGCGAACACCGGGGAGCTGTTTTTT

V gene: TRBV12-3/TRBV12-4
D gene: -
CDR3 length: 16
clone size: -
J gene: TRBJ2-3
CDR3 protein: CASRPVSGIGADTQYF
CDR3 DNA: TGTGCCAGCAGACCGGTTAGCGGTATCGGGGCAGATACGCAGTATTTT

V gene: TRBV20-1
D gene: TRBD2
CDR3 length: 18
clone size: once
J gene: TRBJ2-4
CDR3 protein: CSARDSTAGGLAKNIQYF
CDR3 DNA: TGCAGTGCTAGAGACTCGACCGCGGGGGGGCTAGCCAAAAACATTCAGTACTTC

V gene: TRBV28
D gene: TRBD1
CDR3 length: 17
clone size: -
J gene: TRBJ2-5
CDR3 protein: CASSSSLHNRGRETQYF
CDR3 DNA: TGTGCCAGCAGTTCCTCACTACACAACAGGGGTCGGGAGACCCAGTACTTC

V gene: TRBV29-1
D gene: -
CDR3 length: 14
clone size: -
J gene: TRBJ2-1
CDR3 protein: CSAPFRGSYNEQFF
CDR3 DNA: TGCAGCGCCCCCTTTAGAGGCTCCTACAATGAGCAGTTCTTC

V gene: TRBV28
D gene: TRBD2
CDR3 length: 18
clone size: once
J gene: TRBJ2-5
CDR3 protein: CAGSPLRLAGGSQETQYF
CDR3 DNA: TGTGCCGGCAGTCCACTACGGCTAGCGGGGGGTTCGCAAGAGACCCAGTACTTC

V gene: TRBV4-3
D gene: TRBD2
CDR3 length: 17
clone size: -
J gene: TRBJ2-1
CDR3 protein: CASSQDSSGVSYDEQFF
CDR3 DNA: TGCGCCAGCAGCCAAGATAGTAGCGGGGTCTCCTACGATGAGCAGTTCTTC

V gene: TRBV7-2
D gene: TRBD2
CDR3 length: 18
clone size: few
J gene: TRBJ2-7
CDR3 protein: CASSLVALAGALSYEQYF
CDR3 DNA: TGTGCCAGCAGCTTAGTGGCACTAGCGGGGGCTCTCTCCTACGAGCAGTACTTC

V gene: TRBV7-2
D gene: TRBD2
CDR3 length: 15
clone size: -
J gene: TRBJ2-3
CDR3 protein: CASRSSGGWADTQYF
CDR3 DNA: TGTGCCAGCAGATCTAGCGGGGGGTGGGCAGATACGCAGTATTTT